In this sample, the clone carrying this T cell receptor beta chain turned up many times. No antigen is known for it. A single record per CDR3 protein comes from TCRdb applying MiXCR to the 5' RACE reads. The table shows fewer than 450,000 distinct CDR3 sequences, with approximately 17% occurring only once. This record belongs to a study of CD8 T cells in ankylosing spondylitis. The study, taken as a whole, reports: There was reportedly significant enrichment of clones that were disease-linked in matched ankylosing spondylitis synovial fluid. The study identified a TCR beta motif of under 10 highly homologous variants that appeared characteristic of ankylosing spondylitis blood. Some motif variants were previously reported in reactive arthritis synovial fluid and blood. Disease-associated clonotypes exhibited CD8+ identity and were relatively infrequent in peripheral blood.

The sequencing input was blood, either unsorted or a sorted T cell fraction (not recorded which). The sequence was collected from a male donor with ankylosing spondylitis.

The CDR3 here is CASSLGGVYTEAFF. DNA of the CDR3: TGTGCCAGCAGCTTGGGTGGGGTTTACACTGAAGCTTTCTTT. The chain recombines TRBV7-2 with TRBJ1-1; D remains ambiguous. The V end was cut by 3 bases, the J end by 3 bases, with 11 bases between. CDR1 is SGHTA, CDR2 FQGNSA, per germline. There are 14 residues in the CDR3.